This T cell receptor (beta chain) was captured in a study of T cell responses to AZD1222 COVID-19 vaccine. Profiling relied on immunoSEQ multiplex PCR, and the TCRdb table lists in-frame clones only, not all of them. The table records approximately 130,000 clones, 85% to 90% of them present only once. V was clipped by 0 bases and J by 1 base, with 7 bases between them. Germline V lookup: CDR1 SGHRS, CDR2 YFSETQ. This CDR3 contains 14 residues. This clone was seen a single time. This specimen includes other DNA sequences encoding the same CDR3. This receptor was identified in an adult in good health. The chain employs TRBV5-1 and TRBJ1-1, with D unclear. Sequences were derived from peripheral blood, sampled on day 0 of AZD1222 vaccination. CDR3 sequence: CASSLESGNTEAFF. The CDR3 DNA is TGCGCCAGCAGCTTGGAGTCGGGGAACACTGAAGCTTTCTTT.